The source of this T cell receptor beta chain is a study of blood T cell repertoires in COVID-19. About the research overall: The cDNA or gDNA used as material had been derived from T cells, B-cell-depleted T cells, or PBMCs.

Those who participated ranged in age from roughly 18 to 95 years and resided in 20 to 30 US areas. Generated by immunoSEQ multiplex PCR, the TCRdb table keeps only in-frame clones and is missing some. The repertoire includes around 470,000 clones, about 92% of them detected once, and under 0.7% sits in the top ten. The length of the CDR3 is 14 residues. With V trimmed by 3 bases and J by 3 bases, 3 bases remained unmatched. Germline V gene data show CDR1 as SGHKS and CDR2 as YYEKEE (reference sequence). This TCR came from a man aged 18 to 30 who had recovered from COVID-19. The sample was PBMCs or T cells enriched from blood (not recorded which). V gene TRBV5-5 combines with J gene TRBJ2-3; 8 nucleotides match TRBD1. CDR3 region: CASSSGQGTDTQYF. CDR3 DNA sequence: TGTGCCAGCAGCTCCGGACAGGGAACAGATACGCAGTATTTT.